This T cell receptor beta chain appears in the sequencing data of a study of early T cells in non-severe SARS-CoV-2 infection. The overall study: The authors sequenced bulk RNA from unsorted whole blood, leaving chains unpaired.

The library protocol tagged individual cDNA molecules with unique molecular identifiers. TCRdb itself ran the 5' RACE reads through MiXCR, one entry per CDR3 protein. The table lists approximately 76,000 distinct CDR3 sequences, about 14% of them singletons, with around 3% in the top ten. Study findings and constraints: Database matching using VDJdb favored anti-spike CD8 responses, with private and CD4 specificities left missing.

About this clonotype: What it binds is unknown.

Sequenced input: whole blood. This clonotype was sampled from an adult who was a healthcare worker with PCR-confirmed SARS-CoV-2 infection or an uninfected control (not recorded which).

The CDR3 bases are TGCGCCAGCAGTGAGATGGGACAGCGTCCGACCAAAAACATTCAGTACTTC. This translates into CASSEMGQRPTKNIQYF. V gene TRBV10-1 combines with J gene TRBJ2-4, with 7 bases identical to TRBD1. V shed 2 bases, J shed 2 bases, and the junction held 9 bases outside the gene matches. The CDR3 sequence is 17 residues long. From germline, CDR1 is WNHNN and CDR2 SYGVQD (reference sequence).